The 16 T cell receptor beta chains reported below all come from one sample, sequenced in a study of shared clonotypes between healthy human individuals (TCRdb year 2020). For the CD8 naive samples, CD45RO-negative cells were positively selected for CCR7, yielding a CD45RA+CCR7+ population from which TemRA cells were excluded. The library was made by the immunoSEQ multiplex PCR assay. In its TCRdb copy, this immuneACCESS table keeps in-frame sequences only and misses some clones. Where compared with another copy, unresolved V genes explain less than half of these, and the others have no known cause. The sample includes around 2,000,000 clones, with approximately 94% observed a single time. The top ten clonotypes cover about 1.1% of the sample. Sequencing input: naive CD8+ T cells sorted from blood. The cell subset or site tag for this specimen amounts to: CD45RA+CCR7+. These receptors originate from a man aged 18 to 35 in good health.

The chain recombines TRBV6-5 with TRBJ2-6; D is ambiguous. Germline CDR1 reads MNHEY; CDR2 reads SVGAGI. V lost 2 bases to trimming and J lost 0 bases, with 8 bases between them. There are 16 residues in the CDR3. CDR3 nucleotides: TGTGCCAGCAGTTACAGGGTTTACTCTGGGGCCAACGTCCTGACTTTC. Translation: CASSYRVYSGANVLTF.

This clone was picked up one time. This sequence joins TRBV6-1 and TRBJ1-5; 7 bases match TRBD1. This CDR3 has 13 residues. Germline V gene lookup returns CDR1 MNHNS and CDR2 SASEGT. V shed 8 bases and J 2 bases; nucleotides not matched to a gene: 3. DNA of the CDR3: TGTGCCAGCGACAGGGACGGCAATCAGCCCCAGCATTTT. Amino acids: CASDRDGNQPQHF.

V is TRBV10-3 and J is TRBJ2-7; TRBD1 matches 7 bases. V dropped 0 bases and J dropped 1; count of bases not matched to a gene: 3. Germline V lookup: CDR1 ENHRY, CDR2 SYGVKD. The CDR3 extends over 15 amino acids. Written as DNA, the CDR3 is TGTGCCATCAGTGAGTCGTTGACAGGGTCCTACGAGCAGTACTTC. Encoded protein: CAISESLTGSYEQYF.

This chain joins TRBV16 and TRBJ2-3, with 7 bases fitting TRBD2. After removal of 3 bases from V and 0 bases from J, the junction contained 3 bases not matched to a gene. Germline CDR1 reads KGHSY; CDR2 reads FQNENV. The CDR3 is 15 residues long. The chain's CDR3 is CASSQGTTSTDTQYF. CDR3 sequence (DNA): TGTGCCAGCAGCCAGGGGACTACTAGCACAGATACGCAGTATTTT. Complete variable domain (other parts from reference TRBV16 and TRBJ2-3): GEEVAQTPKHLVRGEGQKAKLYCAPIKGHSYVFWYQQVLKNEFKFLISFQNENVFDETGMPKERFSAKCLPNSPCSLEIQATKLEDSAVYFCASSQGTTSTDTQYFGPGTRLTVL.

This chain uses TRBV10-1 with TRBJ2-5; the D is unclear. V was clipped by 2 bases and J by 1 base, with 5 bases between them. CDR1 is WNHNN, CDR2 SYGVQD, per germline (reference sequence). CDR3 length: 13 amino acids. The CDR3 region is CASSEASQETQYF. CDR3 DNA sequence: TGCGCCAGCAGTGAGGCCAGCCAAGAGACCCAGTACTTC.

The V call is TRBV9, the J call TRBJ1-1; D is unresolved. CDR3 length: 17 amino acids. V lost 3 bases and J 4 bases, leaving 22 bases between the germline ends. Germline loops: CDR1 SGDLS, CDR2 YYNGEE. CDR3 residues: CASSGSPAPTPSTEAFF. Written as DNA, the CDR3 is TGTGCCAGCAGCGGCAGTCCGGCCCCCACTCCGAGCACTGAAGCTTTCTTT.

The gene calls are TRBV29-1 and TRBJ2-5; TRBD2 agrees at 8 bases. This CDR3 has 14 residues. Germline assignment: CDR1 SQVTM and CDR2 ANQGSEA. The ends lost 6 bases at V and 4 bases at J; junction bases unmatched: 10. The DNA for the CDR3 is TGCAGCGTCCCTGGCCTAGCGGGCGGAGAGACCCAGTACTTC. The encoded protein is CSVPGLAGGETQYF.

The V gene is TRBV10-2, the J gene TRBJ2-3; D not resolved. Germline CDR1 and CDR2: WSHSY and SAAADI. The length of the CDR3 is 13 residues. V was cut by 6 bases and J by 4 bases, with 11 bases left in between. In DNA form, the CDR3 reads TGCGCCAGCAGGACGCCTGTCGCAGATACGCAGTATTTT. Its protein product is CASRTPVADTQYF.

The V gene is TRBV7-8, the J gene TRBJ1-1; D is possibly TRBD1 (5 bases). Germline V CDR1 and CDR2: SGHVS, FQNEAQ. The germline V and J ends were trimmed by 1 base and 7 bases, with 16 bases remaining between them. The CDR3 runs to 15 residues. CDR3 bases: TGTGCCAGCAGCTTAGAGGGGTCAGAATGGTATGAAGCTTTCTTT. Translation gives CASSLEGSEWYEAFF. Full variable domain (rest looked up from reference TRBV7-8 and TRBJ1-1): GAGVSQSPRYKVAKRGQDVALRCDPISGHVSLFWYQQALGQGPEFLTYFQNEAQLDKSGLPSDRFFAERPEGSVSTLKIQRTQQEDSAVYLCASSLEGSEWYEAFFGQGTRLTVV.

This clone was seen just once. This chain joins TRBV5-1 and TRBJ1-1; 7 nucleotides line up with TRBD1. The CDR3 totals 15 residues. Germline CDR1 reads SGHRS; CDR2 reads YFSETQ. Unmatched junction bases numbered 10, after V lost 2 bases and J lost 6 bases. Here the CDR3 reads CASSLSDREGAEAFF. CDR3 DNA sequence: TGCGCCAGCAGCTTATCCGACAGGGAAGGGGCTGAAGCTTTCTTT. The variable domain in full, completed from reference TRBV5-1 and TRBJ1-1, reads KAGVTQTPRYLIKTRGQQVTLSCSPISGHRSVSWYQQTPGQGLQFLFEYFSETQRNKGNFPGRFSGRQFSNSRSEMNVSTLELGDSALYLCASSLSDREGAEAFFGQGTRLTVV.

This chain links TRBV27 with TRBJ1-6; D remains unclear. CDR3 length: 17 residues. The germline V gene has CDR1 MNHEY and CDR2 SMNVEV (reference sequence). Trimming left V 4 bases short and J 0 bases short, with 13 bases between. The CDR3 DNA is TGTGCCAGCAGTTCAGAAATAGCAAGCTCCTATAATTCACCCCTCCACTTT. Translated, it gives CASSSEIASSYNSPLHF.

The gene calls are TRBV10-3 and TRBJ1-1; D may be TRBD1 (6 bases). The V and J ends lost 6 bases and 5 bases respectively, with 10 bases between them. The length of the CDR3 is 12 residues. Per the germline V gene, CDR1 is ENHRY and CDR2 is SYGVKD. CDR3 in amino acids: CAIREQGTEAFF. In nucleotides, the CDR3 is TGTGCCATCAGGGAACAGGGTACTGAAGCTTTCTTT.

The chain joins TRBV28 to TRBJ2-5; 10 bases fit TRBD1. Germline assignment: CDR1 MDHEN and CDR2 SYDVKM. The CDR3 runs to 16 residues. V gave up 6 bases and J gave up 5 bases; unmatched junction bases: 12. CDR3 in amino acids: CASSPSGQGWGETQYF. CDR3 DNA sequence: TGTGCCAGCAGCCCCTCGGGACAGGGGTGGGGGGAGACCCAGTACTTC.

The chain couples TRBV11-2 to TRBJ1-2; TRBD1 might be the D (6 bases). This CDR3 has 12 amino acids. V lost 5 bases and J lost 6, with 10 bases in between. CDR1 SGHAT and CDR2 FQNNGV come from the germline V gene. The CDR3 protein is CASSDRRNGYTF. In DNA form, the CDR3 reads TGTGCCAGCAGCGACAGGAGAAATGGCTACACCTTC.

CDR3 DNA: TGTGCCAGCAGTAGTCCGGGACTAGCGGTTACAGATACGCAGTATTTT. Translation gives CASSSPGLAVTDTQYF. The chain uses TRBV5-5 and TRBJ2-3, with 11 bases fitting TRBD2. Germline trimming cut 5 bases from V and 3 bases from J; bases unmatched to any gene: 8. The germline CDR1 and CDR2 sequences are SGHKS and YYEKEE (reference sequence). The CDR3 runs 16 residues.

This clone is a singleton in its sample. This chain uses TRBV28 with TRBJ2-2; D gene ambiguous. V gave up 1 base and J gave up 7 bases, with 19 bases separating them. Germline values: CDR1 MDHEN, CDR2 SYDVKM. This CDR3 spans 17 amino acids. The CDR3 reads CASSLLPPLGESGELFF. CDR3 in DNA: TGTGCCAGCAGTTTATTGCCACCCCTTGGAGAGAGCGGGGAGCTGTTTTTT.